This T cell receptor beta chain was recovered during a study of blood T cell repertoires in COVID-19. About the study: Spain, Italy and the United States supplied samples that represented acute and convalescent COVID-19. In each case, the material was cDNA or gDNA derived from T cells, B-cell-depleted T cells, or PBMCs.

Per the study methods: The assay estimated nucleated cells by amplifying reference gene primers. Assay used: immunoSEQ multiplex PCR; TCRdb lists only in-frame clones, some missing. The V and J calls and clone size are taken from that table; D and trimming were inferred from the DNA. The repertoire holds roughly 260,000 clones, with around nine tenths as singletons. CDR1 and CDR2 from the germline V gene are GTSNPN and SVGIG (reference sequence). The CDR3 loop spans 17 amino acids. The germline V and J ends were trimmed by 3 bases and 0 bases, with 18 bases remaining between them. This receptor was identified in a man aged 40-49 years who had recovered from COVID-19. This rearrangement joins TRBV30 to TRBJ1-3; D is unclear. The sample consisted of peripheral blood. The DNA for the CDR3 is TGTGCCTGGAGAACGAAAGAACTGACAAGCTCTGGAAACACCATATATTTT. Translated, it gives CAWRTKELTSSGNTIYF.